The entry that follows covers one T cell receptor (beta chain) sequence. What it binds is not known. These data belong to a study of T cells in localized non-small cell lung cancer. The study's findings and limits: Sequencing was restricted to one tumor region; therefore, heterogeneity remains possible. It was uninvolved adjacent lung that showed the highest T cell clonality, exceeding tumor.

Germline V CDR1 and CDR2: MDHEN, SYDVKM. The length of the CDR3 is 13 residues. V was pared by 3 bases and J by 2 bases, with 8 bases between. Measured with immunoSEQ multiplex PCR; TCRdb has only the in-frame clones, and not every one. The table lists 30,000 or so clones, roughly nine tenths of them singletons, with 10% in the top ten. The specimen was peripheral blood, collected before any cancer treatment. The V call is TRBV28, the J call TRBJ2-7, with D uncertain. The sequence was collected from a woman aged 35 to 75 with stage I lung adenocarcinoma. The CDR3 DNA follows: TGTGCCAGCAGTTTGTACAGCGCCTACGAGCAGTACTTC. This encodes CASSLYSAYEQYF.